These T cell receptor beta chains were read from a single sample in a study of T cell repertoires in cytomegalovirus infection. No cognate antigen is known for these TCRs. MiXCR, applied by TCRdb to the reads, yields one record per CDR3 protein. The data hold tens of thousands of distinct CDR3 sequences, with around 20% observed a single time. The source material was CD8+ T cells from cultured PBMCs, sampled from culture after CMV antigen stimulation. The receptors originated from a human donor in good health (CMV status not recorded). Some clones in this sample may be carry-over from other donors' samples. The CDR3 runs from the conserved cysteine through the conserved F or W. Some rows have no size entry. The others give once, few or many, or a class for an expanded clone.

TRBV5-4,15,many,CASSVTGVKNSPLHF
TRBV9,16,few,CASSVAEGLTYNEQFF
TRBV4-2,16,-,CASSQDRTPRGYGYTF
TRBV5-6,15,-,CASSWGTTPYNEQFF
TRBV10-3,15,-,CAISDRPSSGNTIYF
TRBV5-6,19,-,CASSLATSGDESSYNEQFF
TRBV27,16,few,CASSLYGQGDYNEQFF
TRBV7-2,12,-,CASTLMVAEQFF
TRBV29-1,14,-,CSVEVGGGNTEAFF
TRBV7-9,15,many,CASSFDNANTGELFF
TRBV6-2/TRBV6-3,13,-,CASSYSGNYGYTF
TRBV7-6,13,-,CASSEDGSYEQYF
TRBV4-3,13,few,CASSQDQGFIQYF
TRBV11-3,13,-,CASSARGQETQYF
TRBV12-5,21,-,CASGLASRWASGVSSYNEQFF
TRBV7-2,14,few,CASSLATDIRTQYF
TRBV2,10,-,CASSAIEQYF
TRBV15,13,-,CATSSGVVNTQYF
TRBV12-3/TRBV12-4,15,few,CASSQLAGATYEQYF
TRBV7-2,15,-,CASSSGGGANYEQYF
TRBV7-8,15,-,CASSLPRDRAEKLFF
TRBV7-8,13,many,CASSHPDRGPQYF